The rows below give T cell receptor beta chains drawn from one sample of a study of shared clonotypes between healthy human individuals. Data came from immunoSEQ multiplex PCR; TCRdb stores just in-frame clones and leaves some out. Of millions of clones in the sample, around nine tenths were seen once. Sample: naive CD4+ T cells sorted from blood. All receptors come from a man younger than 35 in good health. CDR3s include the opening cysteine and the closing phenylalanine or tryptophan. The D gene is left open where the match is weak. Size tells how often a clone was seen (once, few, many) or the class of an expanded clone, and some rows leave it out.

j_gene: TRBJ2-1; d_gene: NA; v_gene: TRBV9; abundance: NA; CDR3aa: CASSVRYGGPSHNEQFF; CDR3nt: TGTGCCAGCAGCGTCCGTTACGGCGGGCCTAGTCACAATGAGCAGTTCTTC
j_gene: TRBJ2-2; d_gene: NA; v_gene: TRBV5-1; abundance: once; CDR3aa: CATGETANTGELFF; CDR3nt: TGCGCCACCGGGGAGACCGCGAACACCGGGGAGCTGTTTTTT
j_gene: TRBJ1-6; d_gene: TRBD1; v_gene: TRBV7-9; abundance: few; CDR3aa: CASSPRQGHNSPLHF; CDR3nt: TGTGCCAGCAGCCCGAGACAGGGGCATAATTCACCCCTCCACTTT
j_gene: TRBJ2-7; d_gene: NA; v_gene: TRBV9; abundance: few; CDR3aa: CASSVDSTSSYEQYF; CDR3nt: TGTGCCAGCAGCGTTGACAGTACCAGCTCCTACGAGCAGTACTTC
j_gene: TRBJ1-1; d_gene: NA; v_gene: TRBV19; abundance: NA; CDR3aa: CASSTGANTEAFF; CDR3nt: TGTGCCAGTAGTACCGGAGCGAACACTGAAGCTTTCTTT
j_gene: TRBJ1-5; d_gene: NA; v_gene: TRBV10-1; abundance: NA; CDR3aa: CASTGHPNSNQPQHF; CDR3nt: TGCGCCAGCACGGGACACCCGAATAGCAATCAGCCCCAGCATTTT
j_gene: TRBJ1-6; d_gene: TRBD1; v_gene: TRBV7-2; abundance: NA; CDR3aa: CASSPWTGTGSPLHF; CDR3nt: TGTGCCAGCAGCCCCTGGACAGGGACGGGTTCACCCCTCCACTTT
j_gene: TRBJ2-7; d_gene: NA; v_gene: TRBV7-2; abundance: NA; CDR3aa: CASSLVPATGEQYF; CDR3nt: TGTGCCAGCAGCTTAGTTCCAGCGACGGGCGAGCAGTACTTC
j_gene: TRBJ1-6; d_gene: TRBD1; v_gene: TRBV5-5; abundance: once; CDR3aa: CASSPTTGEYNSPLHF; CDR3nt: TGTGCCAGCAGCCCTACGACAGGGGAATATAATTCACCCCTCCACTTT
j_gene: TRBJ1-1; d_gene: NA; v_gene: TRBV5-4; abundance: NA; CDR3aa: CASSSGLLNTEAFF; CDR3nt: TGTGCCAGCAGTTCGGGACTCTTGAACACTGAAGCTTTCTTT
j_gene: TRBJ2-3; d_gene: NA; v_gene: TRBV5-8; abundance: NA; CDR3aa: CASSLGGAGSDTQYF; CDR3nt: TGTGCCAGCAGCTTGGGAGGGGCAGGCTCAGATACGCAGTATTTT
j_gene: TRBJ2-2; d_gene: NA; v_gene: TRBV5-1; abundance: NA; CDR3aa: CASSLGTHTGELFF; CDR3nt: TGCGCCAGCAGCTTGGGTACCCACACCGGGGAGCTGTTTTTT
j_gene: TRBJ2-5; d_gene: NA; v_gene: TRBV10-2; abundance: NA; CDR3aa: CASRGLAETQYF; CDR3nt: TGCGCCAGCAGGGGGCTAGCGGAGACCCAGTACTTC
j_gene: TRBJ2-3; d_gene: TRBD2; v_gene: TRBV7-2; abundance: NA; CDR3aa: CASSLPSGRADTQYF; CDR3nt: TGTGCCAGCAGCTTACCTAGCGGAAGGGCAGATACGCAGTATTTT
j_gene: TRBJ1-2; d_gene: TRBD1; v_gene: TRBV27; abundance: NA; CDR3aa: CASSLLGQGALGYGYTF; CDR3nt: TGTGCCAGCAGTTTATTAGGGCAGGGGGCGTTGGGCTATGGCTACACCTTC
j_gene: TRBJ2-1; d_gene: NA; v_gene: TRBV5-1; abundance: NA; CDR3aa: CASSFPEAPNEQFF; CDR3nt: TGCGCCAGCAGCTTCCCTGAGGCCCCCAATGAGCAGTTCTTC
j_gene: TRBJ1-1; d_gene: NA; v_gene: TRBV6-6; abundance: once; CDR3aa: CASSYSRQFEAFF; CDR3nt: TGTGCCAGCAGTTACTCGAGACAATTTGAAGCTTTCTTT
j_gene: TRBJ1-5; d_gene: NA; v_gene: TRBV7-9; abundance: NA; CDR3aa: CASSAGEFRGFEDQPQHF; CDR3nt: TGTGCCAGCAGCGCAGGGGAGTTTAGGGGGTTCGAGGATCAGCCCCAGCATTTT
j_gene: TRBJ1-2; d_gene: NA; v_gene: TRBV6-5; abundance: NA; CDR3aa: CASRKYYGYTF; CDR3nt: TGTGCCAGCAGGAAGTACTATGGCTACACCTTC
j_gene: TRBJ2-1; d_gene: TRBD2; v_gene: TRBV12-5; abundance: NA; CDR3aa: CASGPPWGAGRSYNEQFF; CDR3nt: TGTGCTAGTGGTCCCCCGTGGGGAGCGGGACGCTCCTACAATGAGCAGTTCTTC
j_gene: TRBJ2-1; d_gene: TRBD2; v_gene: TRBV5-4; abundance: NA; CDR3aa: CASQTSGSPRGEQFF; CDR3nt: TGTGCCAGCCAGACTAGCGGGAGCCCCAGGGGTGAGCAGTTCTTC
j_gene: TRBJ1-3; d_gene: NA; v_gene: TRBV7-3; abundance: NA; CDR3aa: CASSLGSSGNTIYF; CDR3nt: TGTGCCAGCAGCTTAGGAAGCTCTGGAAACACCATATATTTT
j_gene: TRBJ1-1; d_gene: NA; v_gene: TRBV7-9; abundance: few; CDR3aa: CASSLGRNTEAFF; CDR3nt: TGTGCCAGCAGCTTGGGCAGGAACACTGAAGCTTTCTTT